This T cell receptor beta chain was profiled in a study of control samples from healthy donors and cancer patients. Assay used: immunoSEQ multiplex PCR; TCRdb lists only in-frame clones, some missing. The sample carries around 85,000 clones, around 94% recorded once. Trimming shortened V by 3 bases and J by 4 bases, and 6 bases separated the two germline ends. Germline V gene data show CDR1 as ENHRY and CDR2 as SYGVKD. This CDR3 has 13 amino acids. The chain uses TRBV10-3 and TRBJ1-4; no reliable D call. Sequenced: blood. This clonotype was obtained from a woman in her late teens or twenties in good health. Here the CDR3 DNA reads TGTGCCATCAGTGATGGGAGTAATGAAAAACTGTTTTTT. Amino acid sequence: CAISDGSNEKLFF.